What follows describes a single T cell receptor beta chain. No antigen is known for it. Base qualities are not at hand, and no much larger clone is one base apart. Library preparation used the immunoSEQ multiplex PCR assay. In its TCRdb copy, this immuneACCESS table keeps in-frame sequences only and misses some clones. Where compared with another copy, unresolved V genes explain less than half of these, and the others have no known cause. For this sample the table gives about 140,000 clones, of which around 90% were detected only once. Jointly, the top ten make up 1.5% of the sample. Donors were patients with melanoma. The data were taken from a study of CD4+ T cells in melanoma (dated 2022 in TCRdb). For the wider study: Neoantigen-specific CD4+ T cells in human melanoma were what the study investigated.

Study-wide findings and limitations: Diverse differentiation states were reported to be shown by neoantigen-specific CD4+ T cells in melanoma. The report described a correlation between neoantigen-specific CD4+ T cells and the function of CD8+ T cells, macrophages and B cells.

The clonotype was recovered from a human donor with melanoma.

Read as DNA, the sequence is TGTGCCAGCCAGGTCGGGGGGAACACTGAAGCTTTCTTT. This codes for CASQVGGNTEAFF. Here the chain combines TRBV19 and TRBJ1-1, with a tentative D gene TRBD1 over 5 matching bases. Trimming costs V 9 bases and J 1 base, and their ends lie 12 bases apart. In the germline V gene (reference sequence), CDR1 corresponds to LNHDA and CDR2 to SQIVND. CDR3 length: 13 amino acids, cysteine to phenylalanine. The kept DNA is CDR3 alone, 39 bases in frame from the first base. Extended through the reference TRBV19 and TRBJ1-1 proteins, this CDR3 yields the full variable domain: DGGITQSPKYLFRKEGQNVTLSCEQNLNHDAMYWYRQDPGQGLRLIYYSQIVNDFQKGDIAEGYSVSREKKESFPLTVTSAQKNPTAFYLCASQVGGNTEAFFGQGTRLTVV.